The clone carrying this TCR beta chain has a handful of counts. The antigen remains unidentified. Hyperthyroidism of Graves' type that showed no ophthalmopathy progression within 18 months was stable. Uncontrolled infection, other autoimmune disease, pregnancy or lactation led to exclusion. The data were obtained in a study of T cells in Graves' hyperthyroidism and ophthalmopathy. RNA transcripts provided the source from which TCR beta CDR3 regions were amplified. The HTBI set primed first-round TCR CDR3 RT-PCR. TCRdb reprocessed the multiplex PCR reads with MiXCR, giving one entry per CDR3 protein. Of about 180,000 distinct CDR3 sequences in the sample, 17% were seen once. Points from the study as a whole: Within blood appeared most thyroid clonotypes that had expanded above 0.001. Classification by a 13 V-J model distinguished ophthalmopathy from stable hyperthyroidism.

The sample comprised blood. This TCR came from a woman in her forties or fifties with Graves' hyperthyroidism.

CDR3 DNA: TGCGCCAGCAGCCATGCCGGGACTAGCGGTTCAGATACGCAGTATTTT. Translating gives CASSHAGTSGSDTQYF. This chain connects TRBV4-1 to TRBJ2-3; 11 nucleotides match TRBD2. CDR1 and CDR2 (germline): MGHRA, YSYEKL. The CDR3 consists of 16 residues. With V trimmed by 3 bases and J by 4 bases, 6 bases remained unmatched.